This T cell receptor beta chain was identified during a study of CD8 T cells in Susac syndrome. Sequencing of TCR beta drew on CD8+ and CD4+ T cells from blood. TEMRA cells were enriched by FACS, while CD8+ and CD4+ T cells were obtained through a negative isolation that was performed magnetically. With random hexamers, reverse transcription was performed on 0.5 to 1 ug of RNA. The TCR beta CDR3 was amplified by immunoSEQ multiplex PCR across 54 Vbeta, 13 Jbeta. TCRdb passed the immunoSEQ multiplex PCR reads through MiXCR, listing each CDR3 protein once. The sample contains a few hundred thousand distinct CDR3 sequences, 90% to 95% of which appear only once. CDR1 is SGHVS, CDR2 FQNEAQ, per germline. V gave up 4 bases and J gave up 3 bases, with 16 bases separating them. This CDR3 contains 15 residues.

This sequence originates from a human donor with multiple sclerosis. The genes are TRBV7-8 and TRBJ2-7; D not resolved. Sequencing was done on a sample of CD4+ T cells from PBMCs. The DNA of the CDR3 is TGTGCCAGCAGCTACCGCTCTACAGACTTCTACGAGCAGTACTTC. Translating it yields CASSYRSTDFYEQYF.